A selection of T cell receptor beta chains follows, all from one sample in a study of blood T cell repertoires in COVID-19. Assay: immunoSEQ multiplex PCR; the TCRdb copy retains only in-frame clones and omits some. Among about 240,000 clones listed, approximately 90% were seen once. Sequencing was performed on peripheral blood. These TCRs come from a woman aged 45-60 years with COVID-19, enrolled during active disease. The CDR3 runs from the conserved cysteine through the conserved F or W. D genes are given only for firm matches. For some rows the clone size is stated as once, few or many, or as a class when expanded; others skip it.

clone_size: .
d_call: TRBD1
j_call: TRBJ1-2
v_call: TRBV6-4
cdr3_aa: CASSDTGGERGYTF
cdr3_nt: TGTGCCAGCAGTGATACAGGGGGCGAAAGGGGCTACACCTTC

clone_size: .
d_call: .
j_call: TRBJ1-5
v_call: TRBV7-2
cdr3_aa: CASSLRRENQPQHF
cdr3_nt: TGTGCCAGCAGCTTGCGGAGGGAAAATCAGCCCCAGCATTTT

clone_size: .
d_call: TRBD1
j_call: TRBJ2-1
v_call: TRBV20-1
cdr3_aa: CRQGNEQFF
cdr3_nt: TGCAGACAGGGGAATGAGCAGTTCTTC

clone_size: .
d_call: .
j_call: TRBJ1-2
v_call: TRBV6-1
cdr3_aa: CASSERGQINYGYTF
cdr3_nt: TGTGCCAGCAGTGAAAGAGGACAGATCAACTATGGCTACACCTTC

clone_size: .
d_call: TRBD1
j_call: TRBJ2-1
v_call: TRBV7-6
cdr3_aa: CASSPGTGDNEQFF
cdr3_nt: TGTGCCAGCAGCCCCGGGACAGGGGACAATGAGCAGTTCTTC

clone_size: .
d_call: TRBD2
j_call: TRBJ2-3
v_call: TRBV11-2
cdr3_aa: CASSLDRLAGGDTQYF
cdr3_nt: TGTGCCAGCAGCTTAGATAGGCTAGCGGGGGGAGATACGCAGTATTTT

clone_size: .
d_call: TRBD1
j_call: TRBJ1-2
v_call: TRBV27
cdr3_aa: CASSLYTGGYYGYTF
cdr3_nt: TGTGCCAGCAGTTTATACACAGGGGGTTACTATGGCTACACCTTC

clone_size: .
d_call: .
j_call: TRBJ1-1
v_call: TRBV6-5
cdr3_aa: CASKWTDSNTEAFF
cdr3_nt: TGTGCCAGCAAATGGACAGATTCGAACACTGAAGCTTTCTTT

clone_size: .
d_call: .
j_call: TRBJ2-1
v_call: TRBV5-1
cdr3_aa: CASSSGVTNEQFF
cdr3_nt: TGCGCCAGCAGCTCCGGGGTGACCAATGAGCAGTTCTTC

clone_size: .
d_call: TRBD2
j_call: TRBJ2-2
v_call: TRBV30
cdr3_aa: CACRFLGGGTGELFF
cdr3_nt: TGTGCCTGCCGATTTCTTGGGGGGGGCACCGGGGAGCTGTTTTTT

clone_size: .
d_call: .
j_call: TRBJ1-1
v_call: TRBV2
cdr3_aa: CASGREGSTEAFF
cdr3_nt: TGTGCCAGCGGCCGGGAGGGGTCCACTGAAGCTTTCTTT

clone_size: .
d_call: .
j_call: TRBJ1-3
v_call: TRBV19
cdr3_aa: CASSNRDTGGNTIYF
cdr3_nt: TGTGCCAGTAGTAACCGGGACACGGGTGGAAACACCATATATTTT

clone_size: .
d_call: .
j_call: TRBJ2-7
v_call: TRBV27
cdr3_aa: CASSSSAGGYEQYF
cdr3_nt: TGTGCCAGCAGTTCCAGCGCTGGGGGGTACGAGCAGTACTTC

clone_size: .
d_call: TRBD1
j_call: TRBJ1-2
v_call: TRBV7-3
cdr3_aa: CASSLTDRVYGYTF
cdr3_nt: TGTGCCAGCAGCTTAACGGACAGGGTCTATGGCTACACCTTC

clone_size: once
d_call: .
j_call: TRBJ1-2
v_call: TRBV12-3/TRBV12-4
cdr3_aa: CASSPGVEGGYTF
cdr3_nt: TGTGCCAGCAGTCCCGGGGTAGAAGGGGGCTACACCTTC

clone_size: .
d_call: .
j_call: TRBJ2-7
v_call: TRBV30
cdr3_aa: CAWSRGGEQYF
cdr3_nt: TGTGCCTGGAGTCGAGGGGGCGAGCAGTACTTC

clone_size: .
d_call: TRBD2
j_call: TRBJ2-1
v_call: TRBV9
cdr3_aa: CASSVASGGASYNEQFF
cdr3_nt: TGTGCCAGCAGCGTAGCTAGCGGGGGGGCCTCCTACAATGAGCAGTTCTTC

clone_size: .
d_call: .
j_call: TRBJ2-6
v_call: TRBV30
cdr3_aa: CAWSGGSGANVLTF
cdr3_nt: TGTGCCTGGAGCGGGGGCTCTGGGGCCAACGTCCTGACTTTC

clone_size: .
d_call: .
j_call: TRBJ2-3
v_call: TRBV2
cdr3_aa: CASSEAGGGTDTQYF
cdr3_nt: TGTGCCAGCAGTGAAGCGGGTGGAGGAACAGATACGCAGTATTTT

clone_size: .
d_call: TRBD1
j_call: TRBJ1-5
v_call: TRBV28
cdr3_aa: CASFTQGYGGISNQPQHF
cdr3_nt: TGTGCCAGCTTTACACAGGGGTACGGGGGAATCAGCAATCAGCCCCAGCATTTT

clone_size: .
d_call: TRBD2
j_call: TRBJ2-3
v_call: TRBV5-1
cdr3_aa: CASSYLAGDTDTQYF
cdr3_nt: TGCGCCAGCAGCTACCTAGCGGGGGACACAGATACGCAGTATTTT

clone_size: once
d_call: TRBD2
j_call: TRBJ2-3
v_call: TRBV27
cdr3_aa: CASSLTSGRGDTQYF
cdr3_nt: TGTGCCAGCAGTTTAACTAGCGGTAGGGGAGATACGCAGTATTTT

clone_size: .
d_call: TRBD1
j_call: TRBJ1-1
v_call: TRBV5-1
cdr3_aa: CASSLLDRGGGEAFF
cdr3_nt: TGCGCCAGCAGCTTACTGGACAGGGGAGGAGGTGAAGCTTTCTTT

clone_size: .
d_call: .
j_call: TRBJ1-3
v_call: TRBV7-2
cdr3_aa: CASSLRVSGNTIYF
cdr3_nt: TGTGCCAGCAGCTTAAGAGTCTCTGGAAACACCATATATTTT